Listed below are T cell receptor beta chains from one sample, sequenced in a study of T cells in Graves' hyperthyroidism and ophthalmopathy. TCRdb reprocessed the multiplex PCR reads via MiXCR and lists one record per CDR3 protein. The data show approximately 510,000 distinct CDR3 sequences, 35% to 50% seen once. What was sequenced was peripheral blood or thyroid tissue (not recorded which). The origin of the receptors is an adult woman with Graves' disease, either hyperthyroidism or ophthalmopathy (not recorded which). CDR3s include the opening cysteine and the closing phenylalanine or tryptophan. D genes are given only for firm matches. Clone sizes are given selectively: once, few, many, or a class where the clone is expanded.

v_call: TRBV12-3/TRBV12-4
d_call: -
clone_size: many
j_call: TRBJ1-1
cdr3_aa: CASSPAGNLNTEAFF
cdr3_nt: TGTGCCAGCAGCCCCGCAGGGAACTTGAACACTGAAGCTTTCTTT

v_call: TRBV29-1
d_call: -
clone_size: -
j_call: TRBJ2-6
cdr3_aa: CSALRDTSSGANVLTF
cdr3_nt: TGCAGCGCCCTCCGGGACACCAGCTCTGGGGCCAACGTCCTGACTTTC

v_call: TRBV7-6
d_call: -
clone_size: -
j_call: TRBJ1-3
cdr3_aa: CASSLSRRIGNTIYF
cdr3_nt: TGTGCCAGCAGCTTATCCCGGAGGATTGGAAACACCATATATTTT

v_call: TRBV5-1
d_call: -
clone_size: -
j_call: TRBJ1-4
cdr3_aa: CASSLELATNEKLFF
cdr3_nt: TGCGCCAGCAGCTTGGAACTTGCAACTAATGAAAAACTGTTTTTT

v_call: TRBV5-8
d_call: TRBD1
clone_size: few
j_call: TRBJ1-2
cdr3_aa: CASRTQTGGGGYTF
cdr3_nt: TGTGCCAGCAGAACGCAAACAGGGGGAGGTGGCTACACCTTC

v_call: TRBV7-9
d_call: -
clone_size: few
j_call: TRBJ1-5
cdr3_aa: CASSQGLGGPQPQHF
cdr3_nt: TGTGCCAGCAGCCAAGGCCTCGGAGGTCCTCAGCCCCAGCATTTT

v_call: TRBV25-1
d_call: -
clone_size: few
j_call: TRBJ1-6
cdr3_aa: CASRRKGNSPLHF
cdr3_nt: TGTGCCAGCAGGAGGAAGGGTAACTCACCCCTCCACTTT

v_call: TRBV14
d_call: TRBD1
clone_size: many
j_call: TRBJ2-7
cdr3_aa: CASSQMTGVTYEQYF
cdr3_nt: TGTGCCAGCAGCCAAATGACAGGGGTGACCTACGAGCAGTACTTC

v_call: TRBV20-1
d_call: TRBD2
clone_size: few
j_call: TRBJ2-5
cdr3_aa: CSAAGLAGVETQYF
cdr3_nt: TGCAGTGCTGCAGGACTAGCGGGAGTAGAGACCCAGTACTTC

v_call: TRBV7-9
d_call: -
clone_size: few
j_call: TRBJ2-7
cdr3_aa: CASSPSRYEQYF
cdr3_nt: TGTGCCAGCAGCCCCTCTAGGTACGAGCAGTACTTC

v_call: TRBV10-3
d_call: -
clone_size: many
j_call: TRBJ1-2
cdr3_aa: CAISAEQGPTVRGYTF
cdr3_nt: TGTGCCATCAGCGCTGAACAGGGCCCCACGGTTAGGGGCTACACCTTC

v_call: TRBV19
d_call: -
clone_size: -
j_call: TRBJ1-2
cdr3_aa: CASKGRRGYTF
cdr3_nt: TGTGCCAGTAAGGGACGGAGGGGCTACACCTTC

v_call: TRBV15
d_call: TRBD1
clone_size: many
j_call: TRBJ2-6
cdr3_aa: CATSREQGAGTGVGVNVLTF
cdr3_nt: TGTGCCACCAGCAGAGAACAGGGCGCCGGGACAGGAGTTGGGGTCAACGTCCTGACTTTC

v_call: TRBV15
d_call: -
clone_size: -
j_call: TRBJ1-1
cdr3_aa: CATTTGENTEAFF
cdr3_nt: TGTGCCACCACCACGGGGGAGAACACTGAAGCTTTCTTT

v_call: TRBV7-2
d_call: -
clone_size: -
j_call: TRBJ1-4
cdr3_aa: CASSKGTNEKLFF
cdr3_nt: TGTGCCAGCAGCAAAGGGACGAATGAAAAACTGTTTTTT

v_call: TRBV29-1
d_call: TRBD2
clone_size: -
j_call: TRBJ2-3
cdr3_aa: CSVPGLALGDTQYF
cdr3_nt: TGCAGCGTACCAGGACTAGCATTAGGAGATACGCAGTATTTT

v_call: TRBV19
d_call: -
clone_size: -
j_call: TRBJ1-2
cdr3_aa: CASRITGIGYTF
cdr3_nt: TGTGCCAGTAGGATAACAGGGATTGGCTACACCTTC

v_call: TRBV5-4
d_call: TRBD2
clone_size: many
j_call: TRBJ2-7
cdr3_aa: CASSLPGGSSSYEQYF
cdr3_nt: TGTGCCAGCAGCTTGCCGGGCGGGAGTTCGTCCTACGAGCAGTACTTC

v_call: TRBV5-1
d_call: TRBD1
clone_size: many
j_call: TRBJ2-2
cdr3_aa: CASSLDPDRGRTGELFF
cdr3_nt: TGCGCCAGCAGCTTGGATCCGGACAGGGGAAGGACCGGGGAGCTGTTTTTT

v_call: TRBV5-1
d_call: -
clone_size: -
j_call: TRBJ1-3
cdr3_aa: CASRDSRSGNTIYF
cdr3_nt: TGCGCCAGCAGGGACTCCCGCTCTGGAAACACCATATATTTT

v_call: TRBV19
d_call: -
clone_size: many
j_call: TRBJ2-7
cdr3_aa: CASSIEPAYEQYF
cdr3_nt: TGTGCCAGTAGTATTGAGCCAGCCTACGAGCAGTACTTC

v_call: TRBV19
d_call: TRBD2
clone_size: -
j_call: TRBJ2-7
cdr3_aa: CASSSVSGMTYEQYF
cdr3_nt: TGTGCCAGCAGTTCGGTTAGCGGGATGACCTACGAGCAGTACTTC

v_call: TRBV7-2
d_call: TRBD2
clone_size: many
j_call: TRBJ2-2
cdr3_aa: CASSSFGLAGGAGELFF
cdr3_nt: TGTGCCAGCAGCTCCTTTGGTCTAGCGGGAGGGGCCGGGGAGCTGTTTTTT

v_call: TRBV7-6
d_call: TRBD2
clone_size: many
j_call: TRBJ2-1
cdr3_aa: CASSPRPASGSTYNEQFF
cdr3_nt: TGTGCCAGCAGCCCCCGCCCCGCTAGCGGGAGTACCTACAATGAGCAGTTCTTC

v_call: TRBV2
d_call: -
clone_size: many
j_call: TRBJ1-4
cdr3_aa: CASSEDSSPLKLFF
cdr3_nt: TGTGCCAGCAGTGAAGACAGCTCCCCTTTGAAACTGTTTTTT

v_call: TRBV2
d_call: TRBD1
clone_size: many
j_call: TRBJ1-1
cdr3_aa: CASGTGPNTEAFF
cdr3_nt: TGTGCCAGTGGGACAGGCCCTAACACTGAAGCTTTCTTT

v_call: TRBV24-1
d_call: -
clone_size: -
j_call: TRBJ1-5
cdr3_aa: CATSAGRRQPQHF
cdr3_nt: TGTGCCACCAGCGCCGGTCGTCGTCAGCCCCAGCATTTT

v_call: TRBV29-1
d_call: -
clone_size: -
j_call: TRBJ1-1
cdr3_aa: CSASVNTEAFF
cdr3_nt: TGCAGCGCTTCAGTGAACACTGAAGCTTTCTTT

v_call: TRBV10-3
d_call: -
clone_size: -
j_call: TRBJ2-7
cdr3_aa: CAISELWTGLSYEQYF
cdr3_nt: TGTGCCATCAGTGAGCTCTGGACGGGCCTCTCCTACGAGCAGTACTTC

v_call: TRBV7-9
d_call: -
clone_size: few
j_call: TRBJ1-2
cdr3_aa: CASSPPGQDGYTF
cdr3_nt: TGTGCCAGCAGCCCCCCAGGTCAGGATGGCTACACCTTC

v_call: TRBV7-9
d_call: TRBD2
clone_size: many
j_call: TRBJ2-7
cdr3_aa: CASSSSAGVTYEQYF
cdr3_nt: TGTGCCAGCAGCTCTAGTGCGGGGGTTACCTACGAGCAGTACTTC

v_call: TRBV6-5
d_call: -
clone_size: many
j_call: TRBJ1-3
cdr3_aa: CASSLDLAGNTIYF
cdr3_nt: TGTGCCAGCAGTCTCGATCTGGCTGGAAACACCATATATTTT

v_call: TRBV9
d_call: -
clone_size: -
j_call: TRBJ2-7
cdr3_aa: CASSVGHPYSYEQYF
cdr3_nt: TGTGCCAGCAGCGTTGGCCACCCATACTCCTACGAGCAGTACTTC

v_call: TRBV9
d_call: -
clone_size: -
j_call: TRBJ1-5
cdr3_aa: CASSVGAQNQPQHF
cdr3_nt: TGTGCCAGCAGCGTAGGGGCGCAGAATCAGCCCCAGCATTTT

v_call: TRBV10-3
d_call: -
clone_size: once
j_call: TRBJ1-2
cdr3_aa: CAISEQNYGHTF
cdr3_nt: TGCGCCATCAGTGAACAGAACTATGGCCACACCTTC

v_call: TRBV29-1
d_call: -
clone_size: few
j_call: TRBJ1-4
cdr3_aa: CSVNDNEKLFF
cdr3_nt: TGCAGCGTTAACGATAATGAAAAACTGTTTTTT

v_call: TRBV10-3
d_call: -
clone_size: -
j_call: TRBJ2-2
cdr3_aa: CAIRRDTGELFF
cdr3_nt: TGTGCCATCAGGAGGGATACCGGGGAGCTGTTTTTT

v_call: TRBV2
d_call: -
clone_size: -
j_call: TRBJ1-5
cdr3_aa: CASTSGGAGQPQHF
cdr3_nt: TGTGCCAGCACGTCGGGGGGCGCGGGTCAGCCCCAGCATTTT

v_call: TRBV7-9
d_call: -
clone_size: many
j_call: TRBJ1-6
cdr3_aa: CASSLDGGGSYNSPLHF
cdr3_nt: TGTGCCAGCAGCTTAGACGGGGGAGGCTCCTATAATTCACCCCTCCACTTT